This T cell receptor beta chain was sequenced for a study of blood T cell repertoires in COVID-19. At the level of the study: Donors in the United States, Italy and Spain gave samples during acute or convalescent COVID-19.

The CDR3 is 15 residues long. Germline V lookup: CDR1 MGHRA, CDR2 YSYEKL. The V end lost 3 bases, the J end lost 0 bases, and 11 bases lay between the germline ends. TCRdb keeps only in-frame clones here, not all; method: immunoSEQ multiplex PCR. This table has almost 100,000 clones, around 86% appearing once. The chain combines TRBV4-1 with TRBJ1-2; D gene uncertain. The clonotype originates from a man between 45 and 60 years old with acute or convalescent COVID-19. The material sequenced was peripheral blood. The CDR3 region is CASSQQRIANYGYTF. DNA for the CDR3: TGCGCCAGCAGCCAGCAGAGGATCGCTAACTATGGCTACACCTTC.